This entry lists 29 T cell receptor beta chains sequenced from one sample in a study of graft-versus-host responses after intestinal transplantation. These TCRs' antigens remain unknown. The data were produced by immunoSEQ multiplex PCR, yet TCRdb's version contains in-frame clones alone and is incomplete. The sample lists about 50,000 clones; about nine tenths were seen once. The sample here was unstimulated CD4+ T cells sorted from spleen or lymph node cells, taken before transplant. The receptors were sampled from a human donor who was the organ donor for an intestinal transplant.

The rearrangement uses TRBV7-7 and TRBJ2-2; 12 nucleotides match TRBD2. There are 16 residues in the CDR3. V was clipped by 4 bases and J by 4 bases; unmatched bases: 4. The germline V gene encodes CDR1 SSHAT and CDR2 FNYEAQ (reference sequence). CDR3 loop: CASSSGLAGTTGELFF. In nucleotides, the CDR3 is TGTGCCAGCAGCTCTGGACTAGCGGGAACCACCGGGGAGCTGTTTTTT. Filled out from reference TRBV7-7 and TRBJ2-2, the complete variable domain reads GAGVSQSPRYKVTKRGQDVTLRCDPISSHATLYWYQQALGQGPEFLTYFNYEAQPDKSGLPSDRFSAERPEGSISTLTIQRTEQRDSAMYRCASSSGLAGTTGELFFGEGSRLTVL.

As DNA, the CDR3 is TGCGCCAGCAGCATTAAGCGGGGGGACACCGGGGAGCTGTTTTTT. Translated, it gives CASSIKRGDTGELFF. V gene TRBV5-1 combines with J gene TRBJ2-2, with 9 bases that match TRBD2. Germline-derived CDR1 and CDR2 are SGHRS and YFSETQ. The CDR3 is made up of 15 amino acids. J was trimmed by 3 bases and V by 4 bases; bases with no gene match: 4.

This rearrangement joins TRBV2 to TRBJ2-2, with TRBD1 matching 9 bases. V lost 4 bases, J lost 7 bases, and 10 bases stayed unmatched. CDR3 length: 16 amino acids. The germline V gene encodes CDR1 SNHLY and CDR2 FYNNEI. CDR3 in DNA: TGTGCCAGCAGTGGACGGACAGGGGCATTGGGCGGGGAGCTGTTTTTT. This encodes CASSGRTGALGGELFF.

V and J are TRBV27 and TRBJ2-1; 8 positions match TRBD2. Germline values: CDR1 MNHEY, CDR2 SMNVEV (reference sequence). The CDR3 totals 16 residues. V lost 5 bases and J lost 7; bases outside the gene matches: 13. The CDR3 nucleotides read TGTGCCAGCAGTCCCCTCGGGAGCGGGAGAGGAAATGAGCAGTTCTTC. This translates into CASSPLGSGRGNEQFF.

The chain joins TRBV6-5 to TRBJ1-1; TRBD1 aligns across 7 bases. Germline CDR1 and CDR2: MNHEY and SVGAGI. There are 14 residues in the CDR3. Germline trimming cut 6 bases from V and 3 bases from J; bases unmatched to any gene: 7. Written as DNA, the CDR3 is TGTGCCAGCAGGCTAACAGGGGAGCACACTGAAGCTTTCTTT. It translates to CASRLTGEHTEAFF.

The chain links TRBV7-3 to TRBJ1-1; D remains ambiguous. The germline V and J ends were trimmed by 0 bases and 1 base, with 9 bases remaining between them. Germline V gene sequence: CDR1 SGHTA, CDR2 FQGTGA. CDR3 length: 15 amino acids. The CDR3 reads CASSLTGNKNTEAFF. The CDR3 DNA follows: TGTGCCAGCAGCTTAACAGGGAACAAGAACACTGAAGCTTTCTTT.

This chain links TRBV19 with TRBJ2-7, with D maybe TRBD1 (6 bases). Germline values: CDR1 LNHDA, CDR2 SQIVND (reference sequence). This CDR3 is 13 amino acids long. Trimming left V 6 bases short and J 5 bases short, with 14 bases between. The CDR3 spells CASSPQGYHEQYF. The CDR3 DNA follows: TGTGCCAGTAGCCCACAGGGTTATCACGAGCAGTACTTC.

This clone was found once. The chain joins TRBV4-1 to TRBJ2-3; tentatively, D is TRBD1 or TRBD2 (5 bases each). V lost 0 bases and J lost 6, with 16 bases in between. CDR3 length equals 16 residues. Germline V CDR1 and CDR2: MGHRA, YSYEKL. In nucleotides, the CDR3 is TGCGCCAGCAGCCAAGAGGGTTGGGGGAGTAGGGATACGCAGTATTTT. Protein product: CASSQEGWGSRDTQYF.

This chain uses TRBV19 with TRBJ2-5, with D perhaps matching TRBD2 (5 bases). Germline V gives CDR1 LNHDA, CDR2 SQIVND (reference sequence). This CDR3 has 14 amino acids. The ends were cut back, 1 base at V and 2 bases at J, with 8 bases in the middle. The CDR3 nucleotides read TGTGCCAGTAGTATAGGAGGGAGACAAGAGACCCAGTACTTC. This gives the protein CASSIGGRQETQYF.

Written as DNA, the CDR3 is TGCAGTGTGGGGGGCCCGGGGGAGCAGTACTTC. This gives the protein CSVGGPGEQYF. The chain is built from TRBV20-1 and TRBJ2-7; the D call may be TRBD1 or TRBD2 (6 bases each). The CDR3 totals 11 residues. Per the germline V gene, CDR1 is DFQATT and CDR2 is SNEGSKA (reference sequence). V was clipped by 7 bases and J by 7 bases, with 14 bases between them.

The sample holds one count of this clone. The chain couples TRBV30 to TRBJ2-1; D remains unclear. Trimming shortened V by 6 bases and J by 0 bases, and 9 bases separated the two germline ends. The germline V gene encodes CDR1 GTSNPN and CDR2 SVGIG (reference sequence). CDR3 length equals 13 residues. The chain's CDR3 is CACDWSSYNEQFF. CDR3 nucleotides: TGTGCCTGCGACTGGAGCTCCTACAATGAGCAGTTCTTC.

This clone was observed a single time. Other nucleotide sequences from this sample produce the same CDR3. V gene TRBV19 combines with J gene TRBJ2-2; D gene uncertain. Germline V gene sequence: CDR1 LNHDA, CDR2 SQIVND (reference sequence). The CDR3 is made up of 15 amino acids. V lost 3 bases to trimming and J lost 0 bases, with 8 bases between them. DNA for the CDR3: TGTGCCAGTAGTATCAGGACCGCGAACACCGGGGAGCTGTTTTTT. Protein: CASSIRTANTGELFF.

In this sample, this clone turned up once. The chain combines TRBV7-2 with TRBJ2-1; 8 bases align to TRBD2. CDR1 is SGHTA, CDR2 FQGNSA, per germline. The CDR3 has 14 residues. Germline trimming cut 0 bases from V and 9 bases from J; bases unmatched to any gene: 4. The CDR3 loop is CASSLAGLGAEQFF. CDR3 DNA: TGTGCCAGCAGCTTAGCGGGACTAGGGGCTGAGCAGTTCTTC.

The chain employs TRBV9 and TRBJ2-3; D perhaps matches TRBD2 (6 bases). Germline V lookup: CDR1 SGDLS, CDR2 YYNGEE. V dropped 4 bases and J dropped 3 bases, with 9 bases sitting between them. This CDR3 comprises 13 residues. The CDR3 bases are TGTGCCAGCAGCTCCGGGGGTACAGATACGCAGTATTTT. This gives the protein CASSSGGTDTQYF.

The chain combines TRBV28 with TRBJ2-2; 7 nucleotides match TRBD2. Germline-derived CDR1 and CDR2 are MDHEN and SYDVKM. V lost 6 bases and J lost 0; bases outside the gene matches: 10. CDR3 length: 17 residues. The CDR3 loop is CASSAHAAGANTGELFF. CDR3 nucleotides: TGTGCCAGCAGCGCCCATGCGGCGGGAGCGAACACCGGGGAGCTGTTTTTT.

The rearrangement joins TRBV5-1 to TRBJ2-4; TRBD1 matches at 7 bases. Germline V lookup: CDR1 SGHRS, CDR2 YFSETQ. The CDR3 consists of 16 residues. The trim removed 0 bases at V and 3 bases at J, leaving 6 bases unmatched. CDR3 DNA: TGCGCCAGCAGCTTGGAGCAGGGGGTAATCAAAAACATTCAGTACTTC. Amino acids: CASSLEQGVIKNIQYF.

The V call is TRBV30, the J call TRBJ1-6; 9 bases agree with TRBD1. From germline, CDR1 is GTSNPN and CDR2 SVGIG (reference sequence). This CDR3 region has 14 residues. Germline trimming cut 2 bases from V and 9 bases from J; bases unmatched to any gene: 5. This CDR3 is CAWSRGQGSSPLHF. In DNA form, the CDR3 reads TGTGCCTGGAGTCGTGGACAGGGGAGTTCACCCCTCCACTTT.

CDR3 sequence (DNA): TGTGCCAGCAGTGAAAATAAGCTAGCCTACAATGAGCAGTTCTTC. It translates to CASSENKLAYNEQFF. The chain employs TRBV28 and TRBJ2-1; D ambiguous. CDR1 and CDR2 (germline): MDHEN, SYDVKM. CDR3 length: 15 amino acids. Trimming cost V 5 bases and J 2 bases, with 13 bases left between them.

This chain links TRBV4-2 with TRBJ1-3; possibly TRBD1 for D (5 bases). Trimming cost V 0 bases and J 0 bases, with 9 bases left between them. The CDR3 has 16 amino acids. Germline lookup yields CDR1 LGHNA and CDR2 YNFKEQ. Here the CDR3 reads CASSQDWDFSGNTIYF. The CDR3 DNA reads as TGTGCCAGCAGCCAAGACTGGGACTTCTCTGGAAACACCATATATTTT.

The genes are TRBV6-1 and TRBJ2-6; D ambiguous. Trimming took off 2 bases at V and 0 bases at J, with 8 bases between the two ends. The V gene's germline CDR1 is MNHNS and CDR2 SASEGT. This CDR3 is built from 16 residues. The chain's CDR3 is CASSETAFSGANVLTF. DNA of the CDR3: TGTGCCAGCAGTGAAACAGCCTTCTCTGGGGCCAACGTCCTGACTTTC.

The chain is built from TRBV5-1 and TRBJ2-4, with 16 bases fitting TRBD2. V was clipped by 1 base and J by 5 bases; unmatched bases: 6. This CDR3 has 18 amino acids. Looked up from germline, CDR1 is SGHRS and CDR2 is YFSETQ. The CDR3 DNA follows: TGCGCCAGCAGCTTGATGGGACTAGCGGGAGGGCTAGAAAACATTCAGTACTTC. This encodes CASSLMGLAGGLENIQYF.

The J gene is TRBJ1-1, the V gene TRBV27; D unresolved. The CDR3 has 14 amino acids. Trimming removed 6 bases from V and 5 bases from J, with 16 bases in between. Germline CDR1 is MNHEY and CDR2 is SMNVEV (reference sequence). CDR3 sequence (DNA): TGTGCCAGCAGGGCCTTGTGGGGAACAACTGAAGCTTTCTTT. Translation gives CASRALWGTTEAFF.

This chain joins TRBV13 and TRBJ1-1, with TRBD1 matching over 8 bases. Germline assignment: CDR1 PRHDT and CDR2 FYEKMQ (reference sequence). V lost 4 bases, J lost 0 bases, and 4 bases stayed unmatched. The CDR3 contains 15 residues. This CDR3 reads CASSYQGAVNTEAFF. DNA of the CDR3: TGTGCCAGCAGCTACCAGGGGGCGGTGAACACTGAAGCTTTCTTT.

V gene TRBV5-4 combines with J gene TRBJ1-1; D is unresolved. Germline V gene sequence: CDR1 SGHNT, CDR2 YYREEE (reference sequence). Trimming left V 8 bases short and J 0 bases short, with 5 bases between. The CDR3 loop spans 11 amino acids. This CDR3 reads CARGLNTEAFF. The CDR3 DNA reads as TGTGCCAGGGGGTTGAACACTGAAGCTTTCTTT.

This CDR3 reads CASSYSGPYEQYF. The CDR3 region has the DNA TGTGCCAGCAGTTATAGTGGTCCCTACGAGCAGTACTTC. The genes are TRBV6-6 and TRBJ2-7; D is undetermined. The germline CDR1 and CDR2 sequences are MNHNY and SVGAGI (reference sequence). The CDR3 loop spans 13 amino acids. V lost 3 bases, J lost 2 bases, and 8 bases lay in between.

This chain uses TRBV15 with TRBJ1-2, with a tentative D call TRBD1 (5 bases). With 1 base removed from V and 8 bases from J, the gap between germline ends came to 11 bases. CDR1 and CDR2 (germline): LNHNV, YYDKDF (reference sequence). The CDR3 totals 13 residues. For the CDR3, the DNA is TGTGCCACCAGCAGAGTGAGGGAGGGGGGCTACACCTTC. Translating gives CATSRVREGGYTF.

The V call is TRBV4-2, the J call TRBJ2-7; no clear D gene. V dropped 1 base and J dropped 2 bases, with 9 bases sitting between them. This CDR3 spans 14 amino acids. Germline V CDR1 and CDR2: LGHNA, YNFKEQ. The CDR3 spells CASSQADSTYEQYF. Here the CDR3 DNA reads TGTGCCAGCAGCCAAGCCGATTCTACCTACGAGCAGTACTTC.

This chain links TRBV10-2 with TRBJ1-5; TRBD1 agrees at 9 bases. Germline loops: CDR1 WSHSY, CDR2 SAAADI. The CDR3 loop spans 15 amino acids. V lost 6 bases to trimming and J lost 0 bases; unmatched junction nucleotides: 3. CDR3 loop: CASRTGGLSNQPQHF. The CDR3 DNA sequence: TGCGCCAGCAGAACAGGGGGCCTTAGCAATCAGCCCCAGCATTTT.

This chain connects TRBV9 to TRBJ1-1; no clear D gene. Germline V gene sequence: CDR1 SGDLS, CDR2 YYNGEE. The V and J ends lost 0 bases and 2 bases respectively, with 5 bases between them. CDR3 length: 13 amino acids. CDR3 in amino acids: CASSVEVNTEAFF. CDR3 coding DNA: TGTGCCAGCAGCGTAGAGGTTAACACTGAAGCTTTCTTT.